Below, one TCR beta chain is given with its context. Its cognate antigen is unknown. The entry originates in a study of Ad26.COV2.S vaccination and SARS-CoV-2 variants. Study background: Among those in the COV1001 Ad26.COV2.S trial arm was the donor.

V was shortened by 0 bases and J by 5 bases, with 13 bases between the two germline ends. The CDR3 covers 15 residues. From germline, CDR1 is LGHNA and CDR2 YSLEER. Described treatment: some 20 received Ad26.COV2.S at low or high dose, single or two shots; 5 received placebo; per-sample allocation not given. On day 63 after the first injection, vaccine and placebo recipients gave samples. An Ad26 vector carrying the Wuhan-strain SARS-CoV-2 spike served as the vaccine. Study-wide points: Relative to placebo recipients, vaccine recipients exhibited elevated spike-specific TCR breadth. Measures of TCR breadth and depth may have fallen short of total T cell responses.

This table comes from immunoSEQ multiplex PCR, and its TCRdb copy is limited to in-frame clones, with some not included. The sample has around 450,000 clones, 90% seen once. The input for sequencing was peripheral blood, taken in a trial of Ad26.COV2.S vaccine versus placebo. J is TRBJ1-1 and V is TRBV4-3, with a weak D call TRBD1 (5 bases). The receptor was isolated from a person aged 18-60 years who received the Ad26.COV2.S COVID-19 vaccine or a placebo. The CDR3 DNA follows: TGCGCCAGCAGCCAAGACGGAGGGGTAGGGACTGAAGCTTTCTTT. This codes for CASSQDGGVGTEAFF.